Below, one T cell receptor beta chain is given with its context. Antigen unknown. Repertoires were generated with immunoSEQ multiplex PCR, while TCRdb's copy carries only in-frame clones and drops some. The sample lists some 100,000 clones, 88% seen once, with about 2% in the top ten. This CDR3 has 12 residues. The germline gives CDR1 MNHEY, CDR2 SMNVEV (reference sequence). Trimming took 6 bases from V and 6 from J, leaving 11 bases between them. The data were obtained in a study of cytomegalovirus exposure and HLA in healthy donors. Overall study findings and caveats: The investigators catalogued under 200 TCR beta chains as cytomegalovirus-associated. Rare TCR sequences predominated, though certain public TCRs were found in many donors.

This chain links TRBV27 with TRBJ1-2; D gene uncertain. The clonotype comes from a young woman in good health and CMV-seronegative. Source material: PBMCs. This CDR3 is CASSHSGDGYTF. In nucleotides, the CDR3 is TGTGCCAGCAGCCACTCCGGGGATGGCTACACCTTC.